A selection of T cell receptor beta chains follows, all from one sample in a study of cytomegalovirus exposure and HLA in healthy donors. Profiling relied on immunoSEQ multiplex PCR, and the TCRdb table lists in-frame clones only, not all of them. The repertoire includes about 130,000 clones, approximately 75% of them detected once, and approximately 4% sits in the top ten. The sequenced sample was PBMCs. These TCRs come from a man aged 45-60 years in good health and CMV-seropositive. Both conserved end residues are part of each CDR3. D genes are given only for firm matches. Where a row states a size, it is once, few, many or the class of an expanded clone; other rows omit it.

d_call | j_call | clone_size | v_call | cdr3_aa | cdr3_nt
TRBD2 | TRBJ2-7 | - | TRBV6-6 | CASRLAGAIYEQYF | TGTGCCAGCAGATTGGCGGGAGCTATCTACGAGCAGTACTTC
- | TRBJ2-1 | - | TRBV7-2 | CASSLSSGTFYNEQFF | TGTGCCAGCAGCTTATCAAGCGGAACCTTTTACAATGAGCAGTTCTTC
TRBD2 | TRBJ2-1 | - | TRBV5-1 | CASALAGEYNEQFF | TGCGCCAGCGCTCTAGCGGGAGAGTACAATGAGCAGTTCTTC
- | TRBJ1-2 | - | TRBV5-1 | CASSLPGDYGYTF | TGCGCCAGCAGCTTGCCGGGGGACTATGGCTACACCTTC
- | TRBJ2-7 | - | TRBV2 | CASSTPLTAAYEQYF | TGTGCCAGCAGTACCCCCTTGACAGCTGCCTACGAGCAGTACTTC
- | TRBJ1-2 | - | TRBV6-5 | CASSYEGDGYTF | TGTGCCAGCAGTTACGAGGGGGATGGCTACACCTTC
- | TRBJ2-1 | - | TRBV4-3 | CASSQDQGTSTEQFF | TGCGCCAGCAGCCAAGATCAGGGGACATCCACTGAGCAGTTCTTC
- | TRBJ2-3 | - | TRBV28 | CASRLGGARDTQYF | TGTGCCAGCAGACTAGGGGGGGCGCGAGATACGCAGTATTTT
TRBD2 | TRBJ2-3 | - | TRBV5-6 | CASSLRRLAGADTQYF | TGTGCCAGCAGCTTGAGGCGACTAGCGGGGGCCGATACGCAGTATTTT
- | TRBJ2-4 | - | TRBV5-6 | CASSSFNRAKNIQYF | TGTGCCAGCAGCTCGTTCAACAGGGCCAAAAACATTCAGTACTTC
- | TRBJ2-1 | - | TRBV11-3 | CASSLDLGGEQFF | TGTGCCAGCAGCTTAGATCTGGGGGGTGAGCAGTTCTTC
TRBD1 | TRBJ2-7 | - | TRBV9 | CASSVETGDTYEQYF | TGTGCCAGCAGCGTCGAAACAGGGGATACCTACGAGCAGTACTTC
- | TRBJ2-2 | - | TRBV7-9 | CSSSIARLGVNTGELFF | TGTTCCAGCAGCATAGCCCGACTAGGGGTAAACACCGGGGAGCTGTTTTTT
- | TRBJ2-2 | - | TRBV27 | CASNPPDSPLPNTGELFF | TGTGCCAGCAATCCGCCGGACAGTCCACTTCCCAACACCGGGGAGCTGTTTTTT
- | TRBJ2-2 | - | TRBV7-7 | CASSLGQSTGELFF | TGTGCTAGCAGCTTAGGACAGTCGACCGGGGAGCTGTTTTTT
- | TRBJ1-1 | few | TRBV5-1 | CASSLVSQAEAFF | TGCGCCAGCAGCTTGGTTTCCCAAGCGGAAGCTTTCTTT
TRBD1 | TRBJ1-1 | - | TRBV6-5 | CASIPQGVNTEAFF | TGTGCCAGCATCCCACAGGGGGTAAACACTGAAGCTTTCTTT
TRBD2 | TRBJ2-7 | once | TRBV5-6 | CASSPLPRAGGPTYEQYF | TGTGCCAGCAGCCCCCTGCCGAGAGCGGGAGGGCCCACGTACGAGCAGTACTTC
- | TRBJ2-3 | - | TRBV5-4 | CASSPTTPSTDTQYF | TGTGCCAGCAGCCCTACGACACCTAGCACAGATACGCAGTATTTT
TRBD1 | TRBJ2-7 | - | TRBV6-1 | CASSGQGVHEQYF | TGTGCCAGCAGTGGACAGGGGGTCCACGAGCAGTACTTC
- | TRBJ1-5 | - | TRBV6-9 | CASSYLRVHPFNQPQHF | TGTGCCAGCAGTTACCTCAGGGTTCATCCTTTCAATCAGCCCCAGCATTTT
- | TRBJ1-3 | - | TRBV7-2 | CASSFVAGPKSGNTIYF | TGTGCCAGCAGCTTCGTGGCAGGGCCGAAGTCTGGAAACACCATATATTTT
TRBD1 | TRBJ2-1 | - | TRBV2 | CASTDGQGWYNEQFF | TGTGCCAGCACCGATGGACAGGGTTGGTACAATGAGCAGTTCTTC
TRBD1 | TRBJ2-7 | - | TRBV11-2 | CASSLSGGYEQYF | TGTGCCAGCAGCTTATCAGGGGGCTACGAGCAGTACTTC
TRBD2 | TRBJ2-7 | - | TRBV5-1 | CASSLTSDRTYEQYF | TGCGCCAGCAGCCTTACTAGCGACCGAACCTACGAGCAGTACTTC
- | TRBJ2-5 | - | TRBV29-1 | CSVLPTDLLYQETQYF | TGCAGCGTCCTTCCGACAGACCTATTGTACCAAGAGACCCAGTACTTC
- | TRBJ1-2 | - | TRBV29-1 | CSVARRLTYGYTF | TGCAGCGTTGCCAGGAGACTAACCTATGGCTACACCTTC
- | TRBJ1-4 | - | TRBV7-2 | CASSLVGGALSEKLFF | TGTGCCAGCAGCTTAGTTGGGGGGGCCCTATCTGAAAAACTGTTTTTT
TRBD1 | TRBJ1-6 | - | TRBV6-1 | CASSENWASGGTLPLHF | TGTGCCAGCAGTGAAAACTGGGCCTCAGGGGGCACCCTACCCCTCCACTTT